The entry that follows covers one T cell receptor (beta chain) sequence. Its antigen is not known. With 8 bases removed from V and 7 bases from J, the gap between germline ends came to 21 bases. The germline V gene has CDR1 MDHEN and CDR2 SYDVKM. The CDR3 sequence is 15 residues long. The data derive from a study of shared clonotypes between healthy human individuals. Assay: immunoSEQ multiplex PCR; the TCRdb copy retains only in-frame clones and omits some. The sample includes 2 million to 2.5 million clones, 80% to 95% of them seen just once. Findings of the study overall: Generation probability values for non-shared clonotypes were lower than those for clonotypes shared by all four donors. The rarefaction results pointed to incomplete sorted-subset sequencing despite large depth.

Sequenced: naive CD4+ T cells from PBMCs. Documented subset: CD45RA+ positively selected. The chain links TRBV28 to TRBJ1-5, with TRBD1 as a possible D gene (5 bases). The sequence was obtained from a young man in good health. Some clones in this sample may be carry-over from other donors' samples. CDR3 nucleotide sequence: TGTGCCAGCCGTGCTCCCGACGGGGCAAGGCAGCCCCAGCATTTT. It translates to CASRAPDGARQPQHF. Together with reference TRBV28 and TRBJ1-5, the CDR3 gives the full variable domain: DVKVTQSSRYLVKRTGEKVFLECVQDMDHENMFWYRQDPGLGLRLIYFSYDVKMKEKGDIPEGYSVSREKKERFSLILESASTNQTSMYLCASRAPDGARQPQHFGDGTRLSIL.